The sample holds a few counts of the clone carrying this T cell receptor (beta chain). Its matching antigen is unknown. This entry comes from a study of beta chain features in type 1 diabetes. Study conclusions and caveats: Patients and controls would be equally affected if PCR favored shorter templates.

There are 16 residues in the CDR3. Germline loops: CDR1 SGHTA, CDR2 FQGNSA. V lost 5 bases and J lost 6; bases outside the gene matches: 10. The whole isolated RNA underwent reverse transcription, so sequencing captured expressed TCRB transcripts. Measured with immunoSEQ multiplex PCR; TCRdb has only the in-frame clones, and not every one. In the table there are almost 350,000 clones, 6.5% to 10% of which are singletons. The chain carries TRBV7-2 and TRBJ2-2; 9 bases agree with TRBD1. Sequences were obtained from central memory CD4+ T cells from blood. The source is a woman aged 18-35 years in good health. The CDR3 sequence is CASSGRTGVHAGELFF. CDR3 nucleotide sequence: TGTGCCAGCAGCGGGAGGACAGGGGTTCATGCCGGGGAGCTGTTTTTT.